This is a list of T cell receptor beta chains from one sample in a study of T cell repertoires in cytomegalovirus infection. Their target antigens are unknown. TCRdb itself ran the reads through MiXCR, one entry per CDR3 protein. This table has 450,000 to 650,000 distinct CDR3 sequences, around two fifths appearing once. The starting material was cultured PBMCs, obtained from culture after CMV antigen stimulation. These receptors originate from a human donor in good health (CMV status not recorded). Some clones in this sample may be carry-over from other donors' samples. CDR3s include the opening cysteine and the closing phenylalanine or tryptophan.

j_gene	v_gene	CDR3aa
TRBJ2-1	TRBV7-2	CASSLFGDNEQFF
TRBJ2-1	TRBV4-3	CASSHSSASSYNEQFF
TRBJ2-6	TRBV19	CASTQGQGASGANVLTF
TRBJ1-4	TRBV7-3	CASSPRLGDEKLFF
TRBJ1-6	TRBV12-3/TRBV12-4	CASSPQGTHNSPLHF
TRBJ2-2	TRBV28	CASSFRGQGYTGELFF
TRBJ1-2	TRBV10-3	CAISESPLARYTF
TRBJ2-3	TRBV12-3/TRBV12-4	CASSLVIGGQYGTDTQYF
TRBJ2-3	TRBV20-1	CSARAGPSTDTQYF
TRBJ1-2	TRBV7-9	CASAGGHYGYTF
TRBJ2-1	TRBV7-2	CASSSRLAGGVAHEQFF
TRBJ1-3	TRBV7-6	CASTNEMGARGGNTIYF
TRBJ1-2	TRBV4-3	CASSLSASPLDGYTF
TRBJ2-4	TRBV19	CASVKGQILAKNIQYF
TRBJ1-6	TRBV7-6	CASSRGPSSSYNSPLHF
TRBJ2-6	TRBV7-8	CASSGRGANVLTF
TRBJ1-1	TRBV25-1	CASRDTGATNTEAFF
TRBJ2-1	TRBV6-8	CASSVVYNEQFF
TRBJ1-1	TRBV6-5	CASSYSLGGGGETFEAFF
TRBJ2-3	TRBV7-2	CASSQVTDTQYF